The present TCR beta chain was sequenced within a study of early T cells in non-severe SARS-CoV-2 infection. About the research overall: Sequencing of unsorted whole blood was done on bulk RNA, leaving chains unpaired.

In this sample, this clonotype turned up many times. Its specificity is unknown. Findings of the study overall: VDJdb matching, biased toward anti-spike CD8 responses, missed private and CD4 specificities.

Germline-derived CDR1 and CDR2 are DFQATT and SNEGSKA (reference sequence). The CDR3 contains 13 residues. J was trimmed by 3 bases and V by 5 bases; bases with no gene match: 6. The library protocol tagged individual cDNA molecules with unique molecular identifiers. TCRdb re-called the 5' RACE reads with MiXCR, one entry per CDR3 protein. The sample includes roughly 63,000 distinct CDR3 sequences, over 10% seen only once; the top ten take 3% to 4.5%. The chain recombines TRBV20-1 with TRBJ1-2; TRBD1 matches at 7 bases. The specimen was whole blood. This TCR came from an adult who was a healthcare worker with PCR-confirmed SARS-CoV-2 infection or an uninfected control (not recorded which). CDR3 coding DNA: TGCAGTGCTGGAAACAGGGGTGACTATGGCTACACCTTC. This sequence encodes CSAGNRGDYGYTF.